The 22 T cell receptor beta chains reported below all come from one sample, sequenced in a study of blood T cells in healthy people across ages. The use of a sample-barcoded 5' primer and a J-beta primer mix characterized a second PCR of roughly 6 to 11 cycles. TCRdb analysed the 5' RACE reads with MiXCR anew, one entry per CDR3 protein. The sample includes roughly 800,000 distinct CDR3 sequences, 58% of them seen just once. The source material was blood. All receptors derive from a man between 25 and 39 years old in good health.

The V gene is TRBV6-2 or TRBV6-3, the J gene TRBJ2-1; no reliable D call. CDR3 size: 16 residues. Trimming cost V 8 bases and J 1 base, with 18 bases left between them. The germline V gene has CDR1 MNHEY and CDR2 SVGEGT. The CDR3 here is CASQTSSKLSYNEQFF. The DNA of the CDR3 is TGTGCCAGCCAGACGTCTTCTAAGCTATCCTACAATGAGCAGTTCTTC.

This clonotype occurred a few times. This chain joins TRBV10-3 and TRBJ2-2; D not certain. The CDR3 extends over 12 amino acids. Germline V CDR1 and CDR2: ENHRY, SYGVKD. V was clipped by 10 bases and J by 5 bases, with 11 bases between them. The DNA for the CDR3 is TGTGCCAGTAGGGCAGGAACCGGGGAGCTGTTTTTT. It specifies CASRAGTGELFF.

The gene calls are TRBV29-1 and TRBJ2-7; D gene unclear. V lost 4 bases, J lost 3 bases, and 4 bases lay in between. The CDR3 runs 10 residues. Looked up from germline, CDR1 is SQVTM and CDR2 is ANQGSEA. The DNA for the CDR3 is TGCAGCGTTGCGGGCTACGAGCAGTACTTC. The encoded protein is CSVAGYEQYF.

The genes are TRBV12-3 or TRBV12-4 and TRBJ1-5; D remains unclear. V lost 5 bases, J lost 6 bases, and 8 bases lay in between. This CDR3 spans 12 amino acids. For the CDR3, the DNA is TGTGCCAGCAGTCGAACGGGTCAGCCCCAGCATTTT. Translating it yields CASSRTGQPQHF.

The chain carries TRBV7-2 and TRBJ2-5; D may correspond to TRBD1 or TRBD2 (6 bases each). The V gene's germline CDR1 is SGHTA and CDR2 FQGNSA. The CDR3 is made up of 14 amino acids. With 2 bases removed from V and 5 bases from J, the gap between germline ends came to 12 bases. The CDR3 loop reads CASSLRGLGETQYF. The CDR3 coding sequence is TGTGCCAGCAGCTTACGGGGGCTTGGCGAGACCCAGTACTTC.

The chain carries TRBV5-1 and TRBJ2-7; D is unresolved. The CDR3 runs to 15 residues. Germline CDR1 and CDR2: SGHRS and YFSETQ. The V and J ends lost 0 bases and 4 bases respectively, with 14 bases between them. CDR3 DNA: TGCGCCAGCAGCTTGGGGCGGCTTAACCTTTACGAGCAGTACTTC. The encoded protein is CASSLGRLNLYEQYF.

In DNA, the CDR3 is TGCGCCAGCAGCCCGGAGGAGACTACCTACAATGAGCAGTTCTTC. It codes for CASSPEETTYNEQFF. The chain uses TRBV5-1 and TRBJ2-1, with D perhaps matching TRBD2 (5 bases). Germline CDR1 is SGHRS and CDR2 is YFSETQ. The CDR3 consists of 15 residues. The germline V and J ends were trimmed by 4 bases and 2 bases, with 13 bases remaining between them.

The chain carries TRBV13 and TRBJ1-1, with no clear D. This CDR3 has 12 amino acids. The V gene's germline CDR1 is PRHDT and CDR2 FYEKMQ (reference sequence). V lost 4 bases to trimming and J lost 2 bases, with 5 bases between them. CDR3 bases: TGTGCCAGCAGCTCAGTAAACACTGAAGCTTTCTTT. Protein sequence: CASSSVNTEAFF.

The chain uses TRBV5-1 and TRBJ1-6; 8 positions agree with TRBD1. The V gene's germline CDR1 is SGHRS and CDR2 YFSETQ. J lost 10 bases, V lost 0 bases, and 6 bases had no gene match. The length of the CDR3 is 15 residues. The CDR3 protein is CASSLDGTGTSPLHF. The CDR3 DNA reads TGCGCCAGCAGCTTGGATGGGACAGGTACCTCACCCCTCCACTTT.

The table lists this clonotype with a count of one. This chain uses TRBV15 with TRBJ2-5; 12 bases are shared with TRBD2. The DNA end lines up better with TRBJ2-7; the J call may be wrong. The CDR3 runs to 18 residues. Germline V gives CDR1 LNHNV, CDR2 YYDKDF (reference sequence). The CDR3 loop reads CATSRDRATSGRFDEQYF. In nucleotides, the CDR3 is TGTGCCACCAGCAGAGACCGAGCGACTAGCGGGAGATTTGACGAGCAGTACTTC.

V and J are TRBV11-2 and TRBJ2-5; 7 bases line up with TRBD2. This CDR3 is built from 14 residues. Germline assignment: CDR1 SGHAT and CDR2 FQNNGV. The V gene end was trimmed by 2 bases and the J gene end by 5 bases; junction bases not matched to a gene: 5. The CDR3 loop reads CASSLLAVGETQYF. The CDR3, as DNA: TGTGCCAGCAGCTTACTAGCGGTTGGGGAGACCCAGTACTTC.

There are many counts of this clonotype. The chain combines TRBV20-1 with TRBJ2-5, with a tentative D call TRBD1 (6 bases). Trimming cost V 0 bases and J 3 bases, with 14 bases left between them. The germline V gene encodes CDR1 DFQATT and CDR2 SNEGSKA (reference sequence). The CDR3 contains 15 residues. The chain's CDR3 is CSARDLRQAEETQYF. The CDR3 nucleotides are TGCAGTGCTAGAGACTTAAGACAGGCGGAAGAGACCCAGTACTTC.

V gene TRBV5-1 combines with J gene TRBJ1-6, with D possibly being TRBD1 (5 bases). Germline CDR1 SGHRS, CDR2 YFSETQ. The CDR3 contains 15 residues. Trimming shortened V by 0 bases and J by 7 bases, and 11 bases separated the two germline ends. The DNA of the CDR3 is TGCGCCAGCAGCTTGGATGGGACGGAAAATTCACCCCTCCACTTT. It translates to CASSLDGTENSPLHF.

The V and J genes are TRBV7-2 and TRBJ2-1; no firm D call. V was clipped by 8 bases and J by 0 bases, with 8 bases between them. The germline V gene has CDR1 SGHTA and CDR2 FQGNSA. This CDR3 is 13 amino acids long. The CDR3 spells CASERSSYNEQFF. The CDR3 coding sequence is TGTGCCAGCGAGAGAAGCTCCTACAATGAGCAGTTCTTC.

This clonotype was picked up a small number of times. This chain links TRBV7-2 with TRBJ2-1; 11 positions match TRBD2. Germline lookup yields CDR1 SGHTA and CDR2 FQGNSA. The length of the CDR3 is 14 residues. After removal of 4 bases from V and 8 bases from J, the junction contained 4 bases not matched to a gene. Here the CDR3 DNA reads TGTGCCAGCAGCTCGGGACTAGCGGTCGATGAGCAGTTCTTC. Translating gives CASSSGLAVDEQFF. The full variable domain, its missing parts supplied by reference TRBV7-2 and TRBJ2-1, is GAGVSQSPSNKVTEKGKDVELRCDPISGHTALYWYRQSLGQGLEFLIYFQGNSAPDKSGLPSDRFSAERTGGSVSTLTIQRTQQEDSAVYLCASSSGLAVDEQFFGPGTRLTVL.

The chain recombines TRBV29-1 with TRBJ1-2; TRBD1 aligns across 9 bases. The trim removed 6 bases at V and 3 bases at J, leaving 5 bases unmatched. Germline V gives CDR1 SQVTM, CDR2 ANQGSEA. This CDR3 comprises 13 residues. The CDR3 spells CSVMTGGDYGYTF. For the CDR3, the DNA is TGCAGCGTGATGACAGGGGGAGACTATGGCTACACCTTC.

This clonotype was detected a few times. J is TRBJ2-7 and V is TRBV13; 10 bases line up with TRBD2. The trim removed 5 bases at V and 7 bases at J, leaving 8 bases unmatched. This CDR3 region has 14 residues. CDR1 is PRHDT and CDR2 is FYEKMQ in the germline V gene (reference sequence). The DNA of the CDR3 is TGTGCCAGCAGCGTCGGGACTAGCGTCTGGGAGCAGTACTTC. As protein: CASSVGTSVWEQYF. Full variable domain (remainder filled in from reference TRBV13 and TRBJ2-7): AAGVIQSPRHLIKEKRETATLKCYPIPRHDTVYWYQQGPGQDPQFLISFYEKMQSDKGSIPDRFSAQQFSDYHSELNMSSLELGDSALYFCASSVGTSVWEQYFGPGTRLTVT.

This sequence joins TRBV7-2 and TRBJ1-5; 8 nucleotides match TRBD1. Germline lookup yields CDR1 SGHTA and CDR2 FQGNSA. CDR3 length: 15 amino acids. With 5 bases clipped from V and 7 bases from J, the junction kept 10 bases outside the gene matches. CDR3 amino acids: CASSAYRDRSQPQHF. In DNA form, the CDR3 reads TGTGCCAGCAGCGCTTACCGGGACAGGTCACAGCCCCAGCATTTT.

This clonotype was counted only a few times. This chain links TRBV9 with TRBJ2-1; no definite D call. Trimming removed 2 bases at V and 9 bases at J, with 9 bases between. CDR1 and CDR2 (germline): SGDLS, YYNGEE. The CDR3 is 12 amino acids. DNA for the CDR3: TGTGCCAGCAGCGTTAGCTCAGGTGAGCAGTTCTTC. Translating gives CASSVSSGEQFF.

This chain uses TRBV28 with TRBJ1-2, with unresolved D. The CDR3 sequence is 13 residues long. Trimming took 2 bases from V and 4 from J, leaving 8 bases between them. CDR1 is MDHEN and CDR2 is SYDVKM in the germline V gene. The CDR3 nucleotides read TGTGCCAGCAGTTTAAACCGGGGCTATGGCTACACCTTC. Protein sequence: CASSLNRGYGYTF.

The rearrangement uses TRBV20-1 and TRBJ2-5, with TRBD2 matching over 7 bases. The J call may be mistaken, given a closer DNA end match to TRBJ2-7. The CDR3 has 16 amino acids. Looked up from germline, CDR1 is DFQATT and CDR2 is SNEGSKA (reference sequence). The CDR3 nucleotides are TGCAGTGCTAGAGATCCAAGAGCGGGACTTGCCTACGAGCAGTACTTC. Its protein is CSARDPRAGLAYEQYF.

Details on this clonotype: At one end the junction does not follow the germline gene, possibly because of a read error. The chain employs TRBV5-1 and TRBJ2-1; TRBD2 agrees at 8 bases. The CDR3 is 14 residues long. Germline-derived CDR1 and CDR2 are SGHRS and YFSETQ. Here the CDR3 reads CASNLGTSYNEQFF. CDR3 coding DNA: TGCGCCAGCAACTTGGGGACTAGTTACAATGAGCAGTTCTTC. Based on the CDR3 plus reference TRBV5-1 and TRBJ2-1, the full variable domain is KAGVTQTPRYLIKTRGQQVTLSCSPISGHRSVSWYQQTPGQGLQFLFEYFSETQRNKGNFPGRFSGRQFSNSRSEMNVSTLELGDSALYLCASNLGTSYNEQFFGPGTRLTVL.